The clone carrying this T cell receptor (beta chain) was counted between two and nine times. Measured with immunoSEQ multiplex PCR; TCRdb has only the in-frame clones, and not every one. Of some 210,000 clones listed, roughly 80% are singletons. The entry originates in a study of cytomegalovirus exposure and HLA in healthy donors. Germline V gives CDR1 MNHNY, CDR2 SVGAGI (reference sequence). V lost 6 bases to trimming and J lost 5 bases, with 17 bases between them. This CDR3 has 15 residues. Sequencing was carried out using PBMCs. The receptor was isolated from a young woman in good health and CMV-seronegative. This sequence joins TRBV6-6 and TRBJ1-5; tentatively, D is TRBD1 (5 bases). CDR3: CASRIQGRGYQPQHF. The CDR3 DNA follows: TGTGCCAGCAGGATCCAGGGTAGGGGTTATCAGCCCCAGCATTTT.